A selection of T cell receptor beta chains follows, all from one sample in a study of tumor-infiltrating lymphocytes in localized non-small cell lung cancer. Data came from immunoSEQ multiplex PCR; TCRdb stores just in-frame clones and leaves some out. This repertoire shows 10,000 to 15,000 clones, 86% found once; its top ten account for 8.5% to 10%. What was sequenced was lung tumor tissue. Every receptor here comes from a human donor with non-small cell lung cancer. Both conserved end residues are part of each CDR3.

>TRBJ1-5|TRBV18
CASSGQKNQPQHF
>TRBJ2-1|TRBV7-8
CASSTPEGYNEQFF
>TRBJ2-1|TRBV18
CASSPTSEGGTFF
>TRBJ2-7|TRBV5-6
CASSTPRDYPPKEQYF
>TRBJ2-3|TRBV20-1
CSATDTQYF
>TRBJ2-3|TRBV15
CATSRDGSVDTDTQYF
>TRBJ2-7|TRBV6-1
CASSEPHSGSYEQYF
>TRBJ1-2|TRBV30
CAWSRFRDRINYGYTF
>TRBJ2-7|TRBV14
CASSQEIHRGPTSPYEQYF
>TRBJ2-5|TRBV7-7
CASSMIVQETQYF
>TRBJ2-7|TRBV9
CASSPLLSTYEQYF
>TRBJ2-1|TRBV4-2
CASSQGQLTYNEQFF
>TRBJ2-6|TRBV5-6
CASSPTTSGGSGANVLTF
>TRBJ2-7|TRBV13
CASSLRPNPYEQYF
>TRBJ2-1|TRBV9
CASSVLADSLNEQFF
>TRBJ2-5|TRBV6-1
CASSEGGTQETQYF
>TRBJ2-3|TRBV6-4
CASSAGDTDTQYF
>TRBJ1-1|TRBV9
CASSVDMTTYTEAFF
>TRBJ2-3|TRBV4-1
CASSLTAQRDLITDTQYF
>TRBJ2-2|TRBV29-1
CSAQGQGDTGELFF
>TRBJ2-3|TRBV5-1
CASSFKDANTQYF
>TRBJ1-1|TRBV28
CASTTPGAVNTEAFF
>TRBJ2-7|TRBV7-9
CASSLVGSGRYEQYF
>TRBJ1-2|TRBV30
CAWSVSWAEGYGYTF
>TRBJ1-2|TRBV30
CAWEEDRAIYGYTF
>TRBJ1-2|TRBV29-1
CSVATGSYGYTF
>TRBJ1-1|TRBV30
CAWREMFGGHF
>TRBJ2-7|TRBV6-1
CASSEWDGSSSYEQYF
>TRBJ1-1|TRBV18
CASSPPRRQGNTEAFF
>-|TRBV9
CASSLAGDGYEQYF
>TRBJ1-5|TRBV7-3
CASSLGVDQPQHF
>TRBJ2-6|TRBV7-9
CASSPRTAGAGANVLTF
>TRBJ2-1|TRBV7-7
CASSLSVDTEQFF
>TRBJ2-1|TRBV20-1
CSARPDGEQFF
>TRBJ2-6|TRBV6-5
CASSYSGFGANVLTF
>TRBJ1-4|TRBV7-9
CASSFPAGGTNEKLFF
>TRBJ2-7|TRBV27
CASSSGWGQGHYEQYF
>TRBJ1-1|TRBV9
CASSSALGSFYTEAFF
>TRBJ2-1|TRBV19
CASSPGNSYNEQFF
>TRBJ2-2|TRBV19
CASNQELSTGELFF
>TRBJ2-7|TRBV9
CASSVEAGGDYEQYF
>TRBJ1-5|TRBV2
CASRGLRDTSRGNQPQHF
>TRBJ2-7|TRBV4-1
CASSQGERFEQYF
>TRBJ2-7|TRBV5-5
CASSLDVRSWEQYF
>TRBJ1-2|TRBV6-1
CASSDLGTASYGYTF